Following are 17 T cell receptor beta chains from one sample sequenced in a study of naive and memory T cell subsets. The beta constant-region primer was an equimolar mix of two oligonucleotides covering TRBC1 and TRBC2. TCRdb recomputed calls from the UMI-ligation and nested PCR reads with MiXCR, one row per CDR3 protein. The sample consists of 130,000 to 150,000 distinct CDR3 sequences, about 17% of them appearing once. The sequencing sample was made of naive CD4+ T cells from blood. The receptor source for this set is a human donor in good health.

The chain has TRBV24-1 and TRBJ2-1; 8 positions match TRBD2. The trim removed 5 bases at V and 6 bases at J, leaving 5 bases unmatched. Per the germline V gene, CDR1 is KGHDR and CDR2 is SFDVKD. The CDR3 length is 14 residues. DNA for the CDR3: TGTGCCACCAGTGGGAGCGGGAGTGGCAATGAGCAGTTCTTC. Amino acids: CATSGSGSGNEQFF.

This clonotype was found a few times. The rearrangement links TRBV3-1 to TRBJ1-1, with D possibly matching TRBD1 (6 bases). Trimming shortened V by 2 bases and J by 3 bases, and 16 bases separated the two germline ends. The CDR3 covers 16 residues. CDR1 and CDR2 from the germline V gene are LGHDT and YNNKEL (reference sequence). In DNA form, the CDR3 reads TGTGCCAGCAGCCAAAAAGCCCAGGGGTGGGACACTGAAGCTTTCTTT. This translates into CASSQKAQGWDTEAFF.

This clonotype was observed at least ten times. The chain uses TRBV7-6 and TRBJ2-3; 7 positions match TRBD1. Unmatched junction bases numbered 7, after V lost 2 bases and J lost 2 bases. CDR1 SGHVS and CDR2 FNYEAQ come from the germline V gene. This CDR3 contains 16 residues. The CDR3 is CASSLNNRGFTDTQYF. CDR3 nucleotides: TGTGCCAGCAGCTTAAACAACAGGGGCTTCACAGATACGCAGTATTTT.

The chain is built from TRBV29-1 and TRBJ1-5; TRBD1 might be the D (6 bases). Germline V gives CDR1 SQVTM, CDR2 ANQGSEA. The CDR3 covers 13 residues. The ends were cut back, 6 bases at V and 4 bases at J, with 13 bases in the middle. The CDR3 bases are TGCAGCGTACGGGACAACTGTAATCAGCCCCAGCATTTT. Its translation: CSVRDNCNQPQHF.

This clonotype was counted only a few times. The chain employs TRBV7-3 and TRBJ2-7; D possibly corresponds to TRBD1 (5 bases). The CDR3 extends over 14 amino acids. Looked up from germline, CDR1 is SGHTA and CDR2 is FQGTGA. Trimming left V 5 bases short and J 4 bases short, with 15 bases between. The CDR3 DNA is TGTGCCAGCAGCCCCTCGGCAGGGAATTACGAGCAGTACTTC. This translates into CASSPSAGNYEQYF.

In its sample, this clonotype was seen a few times. The chain is built from TRBV10-1 and TRBJ1-1, with D uncertain. The germline V and J ends were trimmed by 1 base and 9 bases, with 9 bases remaining between them. Germline values: CDR1 WNHNN, CDR2 SYGVQD (reference sequence). The CDR3 covers 12 residues. CDR3 region: CASSEFSEKAFF. The CDR3 coding sequence is TGCGCCAGCAGTGAGTTCAGCGAGAAAGCTTTCTTT.

V usage is TRBV4-1 and J usage is TRBJ1-2, with D uncertain. V lost 4 bases and J lost 5, with 17 bases in between. Germline V CDR1 and CDR2: MGHRA, YSYEKL. This CDR3 spans 15 amino acids. The CDR3 nucleotides read TGCGCCAGCAGCCCTTCCGTGACGGATCTTTATGGCTACACCTTC. This codes for CASSPSVTDLYGYTF.

The rearrangement joins TRBV25-1 to TRBJ2-7; D tentatively fits TRBD1 or TRBD2 (5 bases each). The CDR3 sequence is 14 residues long. Germline V lookup: CDR1 MGHDK, CDR2 SYGVNS. V lost 3 bases and J lost 7, with 16 bases in between. Here the CDR3 DNA reads TGTGCCAGCAGTGAGGCAGGGACCCTTGTGGAGCAGTACTTC. It encodes CASSEAGTLVEQYF.

The chain combines TRBV7-2 with TRBJ2-3, with 9 bases lining up with TRBD1. Germline V lookup: CDR1 SGHTA, CDR2 FQGNSA. The trim removed 6 bases at V and 4 bases at J, leaving 8 bases unmatched. This CDR3 has 15 residues. The CDR3 spells CASRRGQGISDTQYF. Here the CDR3 DNA reads TGTGCCAGCAGGCGGGGACAGGGAATTTCAGATACGCAGTATTTT.

The CDR3 nucleotides read TGTGCCACCAGGAGTACGGGGGCGCGTGAGCAGTACTTC. Encoded protein: CATRSTGAREQYF. The chain recombines TRBV15 with TRBJ2-7; the D call may be TRBD1 or TRBD2 (6 bases each). Trimming took off 6 bases at V and 7 bases at J, with 16 bases between the two ends. The CDR3 loop spans 13 amino acids. CDR1 and CDR2 from the germline V gene are LNHNV and YYDKDF (reference sequence).

This clonotype has more than one count but fewer than ten. The chain couples TRBV5-1 to TRBJ2-1; 12 nucleotides agree with TRBD1. J was trimmed by 10 bases and V by 0 bases; bases with no gene match: 11. From germline, CDR1 is SGHRS and CDR2 YFSETQ. This CDR3 is 17 amino acids long. The CDR3, as DNA: TGCGCCAGCAGCTTGGTCCCCCAGGGACAGGGGGCATTCGAGCAGTTCTTC. Protein: CASSLVPQGQGAFEQFF.

This clonotype was seen at least ten times. Compared with germline, one end of the junction differs, possibly owing to a read error. The chain is built from TRBV28 and TRBJ2-1; 10 bases are shared with TRBD1. Germline CDR1 reads MDHEN; CDR2 reads SYDVKM. The CDR3 covers 13 residues. Here the CDR3 reads CASSFDRRDRGSF. Written as DNA, the CDR3 is TGTGCCAGCAGTTTCGATCGCCGGGACAGGGGTTCCTTC.

This clonotype was found a few times. The V call is TRBV5-5, the J call TRBJ2-7; no definite D call. Germline-derived CDR1 and CDR2 are SGHKS and YYEKEE (reference sequence). Trimming pared 1 base from V and 2 bases from J, leaving 10 bases between. CDR3 length: 14 residues. As DNA, the CDR3 is TGTGCCAGCAGCTTGCTGACTTTAACCTACGAGCAGTACTTC. It codes for CASSLLTLTYEQYF.

V gene TRBV20-1 combines with J gene TRBJ2-1, with D hard to call. The CDR3 consists of 15 residues. CDR1 and CDR2 from the germline V gene are DFQATT and SNEGSKA (reference sequence). V was shortened by 0 bases and J by 0 bases, with 9 bases between the two germline ends. CDR3 protein: CSARDPQSSYNEQFF. The CDR3 nucleotides read TGCAGTGCTAGAGATCCCCAGAGCTCCTACAATGAGCAGTTCTTC.

The rearrangement links TRBV7-9 to TRBJ1-1, with D uncertain. The V end was cut by 5 bases, the J end by 6 bases, with 16 bases between. The CDR3 consists of 14 residues. Germline assignment: CDR1 SEHNR and CDR2 FQNEAQ (reference sequence). The CDR3 loop reads CASSPSQVGAEAFF. CDR3 nucleotides: TGTGCCAGCAGCCCCTCGCAGGTAGGCGCTGAAGCTTTCTTT.

Only a few counts were recorded for this clonotype. The chain combines TRBV29-1 with TRBJ1-3; D is unresolved. CDR1 and CDR2 from the germline V gene are SQVTM and ANQGSEA. Trimming cost V 6 bases and J 3 bases, with 12 bases left between them. This CDR3 is built from 13 residues. CDR3 region: CSVAPAGGNTIYF. DNA of the CDR3: TGCAGCGTGGCCCCGGCGGGTGGAAACACCATATATTTT.

This clonotype was observed a handful of times. The V gene is TRBV20-1, the J gene TRBJ1-1, with TRBD1 as a possible D gene (6 bases). This CDR3 is built from 16 residues. Trimming took 6 bases from V and 1 from J, leaving 21 bases between them. Germline CDR1 is DFQATT and CDR2 is SNEGSKA (reference sequence). The CDR3 region is CSAQPMWGAKNTEAFF. The CDR3 DNA is TGCAGTGCCCAACCGATGTGGGGGGCCAAGAACACTGAAGCTTTCTTT.